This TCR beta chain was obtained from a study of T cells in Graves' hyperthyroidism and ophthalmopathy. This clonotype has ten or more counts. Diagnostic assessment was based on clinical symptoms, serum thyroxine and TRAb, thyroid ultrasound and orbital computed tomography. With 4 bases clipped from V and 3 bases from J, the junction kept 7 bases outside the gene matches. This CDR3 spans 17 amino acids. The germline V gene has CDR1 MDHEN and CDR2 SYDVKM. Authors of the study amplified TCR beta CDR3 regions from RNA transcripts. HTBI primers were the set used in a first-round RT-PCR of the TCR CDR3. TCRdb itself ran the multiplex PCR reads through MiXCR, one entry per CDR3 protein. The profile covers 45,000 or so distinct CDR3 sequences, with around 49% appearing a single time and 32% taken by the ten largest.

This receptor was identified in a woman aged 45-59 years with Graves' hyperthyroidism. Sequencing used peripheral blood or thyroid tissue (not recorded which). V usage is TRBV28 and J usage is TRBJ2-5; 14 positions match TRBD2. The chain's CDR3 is CASSSRLAGGSEETQYF. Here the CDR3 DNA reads TGTGCCAGCAGTTCTCGACTAGCGGGAGGGTCAGAAGAGACCCAGTACTTC.